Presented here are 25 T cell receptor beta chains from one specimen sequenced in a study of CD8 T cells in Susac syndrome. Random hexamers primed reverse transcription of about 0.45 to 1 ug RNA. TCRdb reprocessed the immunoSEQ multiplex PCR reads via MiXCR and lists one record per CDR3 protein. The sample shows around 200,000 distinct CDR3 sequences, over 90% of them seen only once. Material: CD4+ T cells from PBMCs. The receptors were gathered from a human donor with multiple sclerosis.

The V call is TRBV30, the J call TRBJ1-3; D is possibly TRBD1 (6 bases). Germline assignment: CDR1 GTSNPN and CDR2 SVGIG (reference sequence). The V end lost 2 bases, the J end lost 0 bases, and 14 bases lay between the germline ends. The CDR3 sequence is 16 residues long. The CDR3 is CAWSQGLIFSGNTIYF. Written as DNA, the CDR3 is TGTGCCTGGAGTCAGGGGTTAATCTTCTCTGGAAACACCATATATTTT.

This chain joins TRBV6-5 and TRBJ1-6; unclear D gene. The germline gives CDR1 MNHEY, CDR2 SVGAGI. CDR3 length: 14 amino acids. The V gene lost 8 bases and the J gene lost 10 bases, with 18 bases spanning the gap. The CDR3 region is CASRTRPLDSPLHF. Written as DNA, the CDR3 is TGTGCCAGCCGGACCCGGCCTCTCGACTCACCCCTCCACTTT.

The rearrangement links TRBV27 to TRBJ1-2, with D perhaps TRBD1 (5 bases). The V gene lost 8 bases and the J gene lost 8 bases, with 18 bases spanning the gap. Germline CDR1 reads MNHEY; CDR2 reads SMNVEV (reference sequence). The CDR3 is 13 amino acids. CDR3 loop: CASRSGDRGGYTF. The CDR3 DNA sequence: TGTGCCAGCCGGTCGGGGGATCGCGGCGGCTACACCTTC.

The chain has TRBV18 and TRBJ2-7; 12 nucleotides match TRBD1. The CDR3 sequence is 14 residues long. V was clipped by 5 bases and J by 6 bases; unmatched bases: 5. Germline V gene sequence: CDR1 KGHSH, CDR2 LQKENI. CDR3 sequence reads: CASSTGQGAVEQYF. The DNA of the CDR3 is TGTGCCAGCTCAACGGGACAGGGGGCTGTCGAGCAGTACTTC.

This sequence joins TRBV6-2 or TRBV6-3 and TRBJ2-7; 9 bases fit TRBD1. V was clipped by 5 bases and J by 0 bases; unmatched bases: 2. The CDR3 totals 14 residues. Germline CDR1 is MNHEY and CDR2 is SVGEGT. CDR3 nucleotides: TGTGCCAGCAGTGGGACAGGGATCTCCTACGAGCAGTACGTC. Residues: CASSGTGISYEQYV.

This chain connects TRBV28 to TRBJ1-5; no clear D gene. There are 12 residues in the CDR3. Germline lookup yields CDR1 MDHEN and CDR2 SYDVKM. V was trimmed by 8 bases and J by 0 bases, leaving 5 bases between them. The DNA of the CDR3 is TGTGCCAGCTGTGTTAGCAATCAGCCCCAGCATTTT. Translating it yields CASCVSNQPQHF.

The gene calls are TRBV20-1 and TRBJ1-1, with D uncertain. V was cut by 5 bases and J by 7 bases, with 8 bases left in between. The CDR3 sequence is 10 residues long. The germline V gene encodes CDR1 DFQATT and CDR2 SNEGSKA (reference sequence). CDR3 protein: CSALRIEAFF. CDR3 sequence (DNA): TGCAGTGCTCTTCGGATTGAAGCTTTCTTT.

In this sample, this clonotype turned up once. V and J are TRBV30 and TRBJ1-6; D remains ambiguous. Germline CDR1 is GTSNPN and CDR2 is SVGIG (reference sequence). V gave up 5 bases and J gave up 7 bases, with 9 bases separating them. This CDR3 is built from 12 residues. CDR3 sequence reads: CAWGSPNSPLHF. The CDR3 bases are TGTGCCTGGGGCAGTCCGAATTCACCCCTCCACTTT. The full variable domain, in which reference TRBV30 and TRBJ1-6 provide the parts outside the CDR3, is SQTIHQWPATLVQPVGSPLSLECTVEGTSNPNLYWYRQAAGRGLQLLFYSVGIGQISSEVPQNLSASRPQDRQFILSSKKLLLSDSGFYLCAWGSPNSPLHFGNGTRLTVT.

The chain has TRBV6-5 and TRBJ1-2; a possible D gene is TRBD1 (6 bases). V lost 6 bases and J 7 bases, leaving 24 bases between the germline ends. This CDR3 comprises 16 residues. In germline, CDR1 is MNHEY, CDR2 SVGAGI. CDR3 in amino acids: CASSTRTEYRDAGYTF. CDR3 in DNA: TGTGCCAGCAGCACTCGGACAGAATATCGTGATGCTGGCTACACCTTC.

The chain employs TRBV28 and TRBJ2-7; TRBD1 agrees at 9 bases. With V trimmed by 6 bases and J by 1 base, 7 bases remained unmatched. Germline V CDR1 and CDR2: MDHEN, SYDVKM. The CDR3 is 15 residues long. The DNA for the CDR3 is TGTGCCAGCAGGACGGGACAGGGTATTTCCTACGAGCAGTACTTC. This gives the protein CASRTGQGISYEQYF.

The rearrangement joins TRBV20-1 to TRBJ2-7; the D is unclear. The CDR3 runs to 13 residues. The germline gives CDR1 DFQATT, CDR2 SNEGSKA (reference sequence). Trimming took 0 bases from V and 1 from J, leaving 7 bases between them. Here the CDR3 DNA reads TGCAGTGCTAGAGATCCTCGATCCTACGAGCAGTACTTC. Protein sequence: CSARDPRSYEQYF.

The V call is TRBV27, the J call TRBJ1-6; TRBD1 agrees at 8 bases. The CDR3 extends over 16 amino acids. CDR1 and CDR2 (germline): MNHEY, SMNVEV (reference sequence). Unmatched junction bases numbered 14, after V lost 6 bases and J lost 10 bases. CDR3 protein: CASRPTTGAPGSPLHF. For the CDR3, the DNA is TGTGCCAGCAGACCCACGACAGGGGCCCCAGGGTCACCCCTCCACTTT.

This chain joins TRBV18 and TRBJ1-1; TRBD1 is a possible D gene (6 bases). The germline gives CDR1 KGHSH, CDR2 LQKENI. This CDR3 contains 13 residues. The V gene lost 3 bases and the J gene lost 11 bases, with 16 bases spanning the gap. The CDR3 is CASSPSTGRAAFF. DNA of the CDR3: TGTGCCAGCTCACCTTCGACAGGTCGAGCGGCTTTCTTT.

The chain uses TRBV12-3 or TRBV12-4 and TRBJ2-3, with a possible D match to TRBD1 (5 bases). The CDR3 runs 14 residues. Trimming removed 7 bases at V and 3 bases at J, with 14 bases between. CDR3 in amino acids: CASNPTGSTDTQYF. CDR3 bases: TGTGCCAGCAACCCTACAGGATCAACAGATACGCAGTATTTT.

CDR3 amino acids: CSVVPSASSYNEQFF. The CDR3 nucleotides read TGCAGCGTTGTCCCAAGTGCCAGCTCCTACAATGAGCAGTTCTTC. The chain couples TRBV29-1 to TRBJ2-1; no definite D call. The CDR3 is made up of 15 amino acids. Germline V gene sequence: CDR1 SQVTM, CDR2 ANQGSEA. Deletions cut 4 bases from V and 0 bases from J, with 13 bases between.

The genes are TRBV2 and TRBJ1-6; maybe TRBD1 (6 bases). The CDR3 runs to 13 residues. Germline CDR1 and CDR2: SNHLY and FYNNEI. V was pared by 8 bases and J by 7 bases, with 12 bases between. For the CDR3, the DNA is TGTGCCAGCGCCGAGGGGGAAAATTCACCCCTCCACTTT. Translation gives CASAEGENSPLHF.

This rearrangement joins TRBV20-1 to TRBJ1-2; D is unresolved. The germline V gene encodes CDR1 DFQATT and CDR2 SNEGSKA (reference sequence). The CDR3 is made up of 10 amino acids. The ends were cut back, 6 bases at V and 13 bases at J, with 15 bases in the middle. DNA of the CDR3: TGCAGTGCCAAAGAGCTACAGATCACCTTC. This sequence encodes CSAKELQITF.

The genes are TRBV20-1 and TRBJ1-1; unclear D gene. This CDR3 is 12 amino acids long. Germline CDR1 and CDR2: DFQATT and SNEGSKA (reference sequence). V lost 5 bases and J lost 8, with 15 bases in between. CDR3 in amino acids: CSAGPSASEAFF. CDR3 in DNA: TGCAGTGCTGGACCTTCAGCTAGCGAAGCTTTCTTT.

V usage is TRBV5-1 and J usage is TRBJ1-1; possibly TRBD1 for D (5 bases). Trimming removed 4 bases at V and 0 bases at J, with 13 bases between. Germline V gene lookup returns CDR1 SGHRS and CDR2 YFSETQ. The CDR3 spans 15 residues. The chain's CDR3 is CASSERDSMNTEAFF. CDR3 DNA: TGCGCCAGCAGCGAACGCGACAGCATGAACACTGAAGCTTTCTTT.

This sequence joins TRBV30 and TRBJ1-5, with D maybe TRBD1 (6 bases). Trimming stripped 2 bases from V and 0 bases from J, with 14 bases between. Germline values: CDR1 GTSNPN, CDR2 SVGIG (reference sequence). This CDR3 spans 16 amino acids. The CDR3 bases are TGTGCCTGGAGTTGGCAGGGGCTCAATAGCAATCAGCCCCAGCATTTT. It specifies CAWSWQGLNSNQPQHF.

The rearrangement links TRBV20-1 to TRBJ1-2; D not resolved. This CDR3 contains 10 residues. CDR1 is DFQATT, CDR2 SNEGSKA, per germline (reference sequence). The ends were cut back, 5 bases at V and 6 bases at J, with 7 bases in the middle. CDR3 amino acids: CSAPDDGYTF. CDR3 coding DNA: TGCAGTGCTCCGGACGATGGCTACACCTTC.

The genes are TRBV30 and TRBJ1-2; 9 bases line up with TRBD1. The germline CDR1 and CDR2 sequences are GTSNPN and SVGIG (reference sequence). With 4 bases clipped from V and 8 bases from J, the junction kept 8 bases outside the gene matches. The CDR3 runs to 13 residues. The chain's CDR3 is CAWKRTGEEGYTF. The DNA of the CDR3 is TGTGCCTGGAAACGGACAGGGGAAGAGGGCTACACCTTC.

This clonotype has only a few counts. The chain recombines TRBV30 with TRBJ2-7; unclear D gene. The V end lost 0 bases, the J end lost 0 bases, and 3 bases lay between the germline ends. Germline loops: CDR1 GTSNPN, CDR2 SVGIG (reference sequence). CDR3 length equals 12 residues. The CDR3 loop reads CAWSVSSYEQYF. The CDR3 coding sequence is TGTGCCTGGAGTGTATCCTCCTACGAGCAGTACTTC. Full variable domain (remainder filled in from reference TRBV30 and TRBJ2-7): SQTIHQWPATLVQPVGSPLSLECTVEGTSNPNLYWYRQAAGRGLQLLFYSVGIGQISSEVPQNLSASRPQDRQFILSSKKLLLSDSGFYLCAWSVSSYEQYFGPGTRLTVT.

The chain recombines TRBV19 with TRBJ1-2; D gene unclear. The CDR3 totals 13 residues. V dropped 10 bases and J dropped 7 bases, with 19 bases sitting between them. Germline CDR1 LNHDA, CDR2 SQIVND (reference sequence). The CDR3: CATRGGLSSGYTF. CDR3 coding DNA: TGTGCCACCCGCGGAGGGCTCTCATCTGGCTACACCTTC. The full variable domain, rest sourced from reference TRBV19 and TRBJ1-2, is DGGITQSPKYLFRKEGQNVTLSCEQNLNHDAMYWYRQDPGQGLRLIYYSQIVNDFQKGDIAEGYSVSREKKESFPLTVTSAQKNPTAFYLCATRGGLSSGYTFGSGTRLTVV.

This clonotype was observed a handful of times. The CDR3 nucleotides are TGTGCCAGCAGCGCAGATACGCAGTATTTT. It encodes CASSADTQYF. The genes are TRBV9 and TRBJ2-3; D gene uncertain. Germline CDR1 is SGDLS and CDR2 is YYNGEE. Deletions cut 3 bases from V and 4 bases from J, with 0 bases between. The CDR3 is made up of 10 amino acids.